The T cell receptor beta chain described here comes from a study of T cells after yellow fever vaccination. TCRdb processed the 5' RACE reads anew with MiXCR; each CDR3 protein has one entry. The table has about 150,000 distinct CDR3 sequences, under 7% seen once; the top ten hold more than 0.6%. In this sample, this clonotype turned up a few times. Per germline, CDR1 DFQATT and CDR2 SNEGSKA (reference sequence). With 0 bases removed from V and 10 bases from J, the gap between germline ends came to 12 bases. The CDR3 is 13 residues long. The clonotype originates from a man aged 25 to 45 who received the YFV17D yellow fever vaccine. The gene calls are TRBV20-1 and TRBJ1-4; no firm D call. Here the sequenced sample was CD4+ T cells sorted from PBMCs, taken 10 days after the yellow fever booster vaccination. Written as DNA, the CDR3 is TGCAGTGCTAGAGATCAGGAGGTGGGAAAACTGTTTTTT. Encoded protein: CSARDQEVGKLFF.